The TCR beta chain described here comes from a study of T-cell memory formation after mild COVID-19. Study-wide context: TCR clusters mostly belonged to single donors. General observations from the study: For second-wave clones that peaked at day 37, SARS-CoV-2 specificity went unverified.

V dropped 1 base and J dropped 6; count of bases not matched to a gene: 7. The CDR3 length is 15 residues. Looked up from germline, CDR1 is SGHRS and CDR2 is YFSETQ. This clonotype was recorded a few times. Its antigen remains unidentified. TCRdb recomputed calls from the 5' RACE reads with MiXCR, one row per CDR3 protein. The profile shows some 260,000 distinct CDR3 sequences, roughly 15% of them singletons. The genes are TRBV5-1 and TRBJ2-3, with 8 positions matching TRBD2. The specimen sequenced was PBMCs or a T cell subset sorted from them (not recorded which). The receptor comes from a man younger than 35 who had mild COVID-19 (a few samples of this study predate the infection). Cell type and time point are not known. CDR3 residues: CASSLSRTSYDTQYF. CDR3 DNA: TGCGCCAGCAGCTTGTCCCGGACTAGCTACGATACGCAGTATTTT.